A single sample gave rise to the 15 T cell receptor beta chains below, sequenced in a study of blood T cell repertoires in COVID-19. Sequencing used immunoSEQ multiplex PCR; TCRdb keeps in-frame clones, though not all of them. The table records tens of thousands of clones, around nine tenths of them present only once. The sequenced sample consisted of peripheral blood. The receptors were sampled from a woman aged 70-85 years with active COVID-19.

This chain uses TRBV12-3 or TRBV12-4 with TRBJ1-2; the D gene is possibly TRBD1 (6 bases). V was shortened by 5 bases and J by 3 bases, with 10 bases between the two germline ends. This CDR3 has 13 amino acids. The CDR3 DNA follows: TGTGCCAGCAGTACAACAGGGTACTATGGCTACACCTTC. Its protein product is CASSTTGYYGYTF.

The gene calls are TRBV24-1 and TRBJ2-5, with 7 bases identical to TRBD2. This CDR3 has 13 residues. The germline gives CDR1 KGHDR, CDR2 SFDVKD. The V segment lost 6 bases and the J segment 2 bases; nucleotides outside the gene matches: 2. CDR3 sequence reads: CATSFGGQETQYF. CDR3 coding DNA: TGTGCCACCAGTTTCGGGGGGCAAGAGACCCAGTACTTC.

This chain links TRBV24-1 with TRBJ1-1; D gene uncertain. The CDR3 extends over 12 amino acids. Germline V gene sequence: CDR1 KGHDR, CDR2 SFDVKD. The ends were cut back, 5 bases at V and 7 bases at J, with 10 bases in the middle. The CDR3 DNA is TGTGCCACCAGTGCGACCGGGGTTGAAGCTTTCTTT. This sequence encodes CATSATGVEAFF.

The rearrangement joins TRBV7-9 to TRBJ2-1; D is perhaps TRBD2 (6 bases). Trimming pared 4 bases from V and 7 bases from J, leaving 14 bases between. The CDR3 loop spans 14 amino acids. Per germline, CDR1 SEHNR and CDR2 FQNEAQ (reference sequence). Here the CDR3 reads CASSSGEGTNEQFF. The CDR3 DNA follows: TGTGCCAGCAGCTCGGGGGAAGGTACGAATGAGCAGTTCTTC.

The CDR3 nucleotides read TGTGCCAGCAGTTTACAATACAATGAGCAGTTCTTC. Its translation is CASSLQYNEQFF. The chain has TRBV28 and TRBJ2-1; no reliable D call. Trimming left V 2 bases short and J 4 bases short, with 3 bases between. Germline loops: CDR1 MDHEN, CDR2 SYDVKM. The CDR3 has 12 residues.

The rearrangement uses TRBV7-8 and TRBJ1-5; D might be TRBD1 (6 bases). The CDR3 consists of 13 residues. The germline CDR1 and CDR2 sequences are SGHVS and FQNEAQ. V was clipped by 5 bases and J by 5 bases, with 10 bases between them. CDR3 in amino acids: CASSGDIYQPQHF. The CDR3 DNA is TGTGCCAGCAGCGGGGACATTTATCAGCCCCAGCATTTT.

This chain uses TRBV6-5 with TRBJ1-2, with 7 bases identical to TRBD1. Germline V gives CDR1 MNHEY, CDR2 SVGAGI. This CDR3 is 14 amino acids long. V gave up 6 bases and J gave up 2 bases; unmatched junction bases: 6. CDR3 sequence (DNA): TGTGCCAGCAGCTCGGGACAGCACAACTATGGCTACACCTTC. Encoded protein: CASSSGQHNYGYTF.

The chain recombines TRBV11-2 with TRBJ2-7; perhaps TRBD2 as D (6 bases). The CDR3 runs 15 residues. The germline CDR1 and CDR2 sequences are SGHAT and FQNNGV. V was pared by 5 bases and J by 2 bases, with 16 bases between. The CDR3 region is CASSTGWTGAYEQYF. The CDR3 DNA reads as TGTGCCAGCAGCACTGGGTGGACGGGAGCCTACGAGCAGTACTTC.

This clone was found a few times. The rearrangement links TRBV19 to TRBJ1-2; D is ambiguous. CDR1 is LNHDA, CDR2 SQIVND, per germline (reference sequence). CDR3 length: 13 residues. Trimming cost V 7 bases and J 4 bases, with 13 bases left between them. CDR3 bases: TGTGCCAGTAATGAGGGAGGCCCCTATGGCTACACCTTC. The encoded protein is CASNEGGPYGYTF.

This clone was seen a single time. The chain joins TRBV2 to TRBJ2-1; TRBD1 matches 9 bases. The germline CDR1 and CDR2 sequences are SNHLY and FYNNEI. This CDR3 region has 17 residues. J gave up 5 bases and V 5 bases, and 13 bases lay outside the gene matches. The CDR3 loop reads CASSPRAPGQGNNEQFF. The CDR3 DNA reads TGTGCCAGCAGTCCCCGGGCACCGGGACAGGGTAACAATGAGCAGTTCTTC.

This chain connects TRBV9 to TRBJ2-7; 9 bases agree with TRBD1. Trimming cost V 3 bases and J 2 bases; bases outside gene matches: 6. Germline V CDR1 and CDR2: SGDLS, YYNGEE. The CDR3 sequence is 15 residues long. This chain's CDR3 is CASSAGTGLTYEQYF. The CDR3 DNA sequence: TGTGCCAGCAGCGCCGGGACAGGGCTTACCTACGAGCAGTACTTC.

The V and J genes are TRBV3-1 (or the pseudogene TRBV3-2) and TRBJ2-7; 9 bases are a match to TRBD1. CDR3 size: 15 residues. Trimming took 4 bases from V and 3 from J; bases not matched to a gene: 7. CDR1 LGHDT and CDR2 YNNKEL come from the germline V gene (reference sequence). The CDR3 bases are TGTGCCAGCAGCCCCCGGGACAGGGCAATCTACGAGCAGTACTTC. It is translated as CASSPRDRAIYEQYF.

The chain recombines TRBV7-3 with TRBJ2-1; TRBD1 is a possible D gene (5 bases). V dropped 0 bases and J dropped 6 bases, with 6 bases sitting between them. CDR3 length equals 13 residues. Germline CDR1 reads SGHTA; CDR2 reads FQGTGA. CDR3 sequence: CASSLTTGNEQFF. In DNA, the CDR3 is TGTGCCAGCAGCTTAACTACAGGCAATGAGCAGTTCTTC.

The CDR3 protein is CASSENWQGLSPLHF. CDR3 coding DNA: TGTGCCAGCAGTGAAAACTGGCAGGGACTATCACCCCTCCACTTT. This chain links TRBV6-1 with TRBJ1-6; tentatively, D is TRBD1 (5 bases). The CDR3 is 15 amino acids. Trimming left V 2 bases short and J 10 bases short, with 15 bases between. The germline CDR1 and CDR2 sequences are MNHNS and SASEGT.

The chain recombines TRBV28 with TRBJ1-5; the match to TRBD1 covers 7 bases. Germline values: CDR1 MDHEN, CDR2 SYDVKM. The CDR3 covers 17 residues. V lost 2 bases to trimming and J lost 3 bases; unmatched junction nucleotides: 10. The CDR3 region is CASSLHTGEILNQPQHF. CDR3 coding DNA: TGTGCCAGCAGTTTACATACAGGGGAAATTCTCAATCAGCCCCAGCATTTT. Drawing the rest from reference TRBV28 and TRBJ1-5, the complete variable domain is DVKVTQSSRYLVKRTGEKVFLECVQDMDHENMFWYRQDPGLGLRLIYFSYDVKMKEKGDIPEGYSVSREKKERFSLILESASTNQTSMYLCASSLHTGEILNQPQHFGDGTRLSIL.